This TCR beta chain was identified in a study of T cells after posttransplantation cyclophosphamide. Study findings and constraints: After PTCy, TRB diversity resembled that of CNI/methotrexate controls.

Between the trimmed V and J ends, which lost 3 bases and 6 bases, there was a span of 19 bases. In germline, CDR1 is LGHNA, CDR2 YSLEER. This CDR3 is 16 amino acids long. Worth noting for this clone: Its antigen is unidentified. This sample also contains other DNA sequences that code for the same CDR3.

The table came from immunoSEQ multiplex PCR; TCRdb's copy has only in-frame clones and leaves some out. The data show more than 10,000 clones, with none appearing a single time. Busulfan-fludarabine conditioning, marrow transplant, and cyclophosphamide on days +3 and +4 were administered. The chain is built from TRBV4-3 and TRBJ2-3; possibly TRBD1 for D (5 bases). Material: PBMCs, obtained after allogeneic stem cell transplant with posttransplant cyclophosphamide. This clonotype originated in a female patient aged 40-50 years who received an allogeneic stem cell transplant from an unrelated donor, was CMV-positive, and had acute GVHD only. Some T cells may be provided by the graft donor. The CDR3 sequence: CASSQGPRGITDTQYF. The CDR3, as DNA: TGCGCCAGCAGCCAGGGGCCAAGGGGAATCACGGATACGCAGTATTTT.